The 6 T cell receptor beta chains reported below all come from one sample, sequenced in a study of shared clonotypes between healthy human individuals. Using immunoSEQ multiplex PCR, the repertoire was profiled, and TCRdb retains in-frame clones only, with some absent. The data show around 550,000 clones, 90% to 96% seen once. Specimen: naive CD4+ T cells sorted from blood. Subset meaning: CD45RA+ positively selected. Receptors originate from a woman aged 25 to 45 in good health.

This CDR3 is CASSSSTSNQGGYTF. CDR3 bases: TGCGCCAGCAGCTCTTCAACGTCTAACCAAGGAGGCTACACCTTC. The chain carries TRBV5-1 and TRBJ1-2, with no clear D. CDR3 length: 15 residues. CDR1 SGHRS and CDR2 YFSETQ come from the germline V gene. V lost 3 bases and J lost 8, with 20 bases in between.

The chain is built from TRBV28 and TRBJ2-5; 12 bases are a match to TRBD2. Trimming removed 6 bases from V and 2 bases from J; junction bases left unmatched: 7. Germline loops: CDR1 MDHEN, CDR2 SYDVKM. The CDR3 has 16 amino acids. The CDR3 loop is CASRGGLAGRQETQYF. For the CDR3, the DNA is TGTGCCAGCAGGGGCGGACTAGCGGGACGACAAGAGACCCAGTACTTC.

V and J are TRBV20-1 and TRBJ2-7; D is perhaps TRBD1 (6 bases). Germline CDR1 DFQATT, CDR2 SNEGSKA (reference sequence). The V gene lost 7 bases and the J gene lost 7 bases, with 14 bases spanning the gap. The CDR3 loop spans 11 amino acids. CDR3 amino acids: CSVGQPEEQYF. The CDR3 DNA sequence: TGCAGTGTTGGACAGCCCGAGGAGCAGTACTTC.

The genes are TRBV10-1 and TRBJ2-7; 8 nucleotides line up with TRBD1. This CDR3 comprises 15 residues. Germline V CDR1 and CDR2: WNHNN, SYGVQD (reference sequence). Germline trimming cut 6 bases from V and 5 bases from J; bases unmatched to any gene: 12. Here the CDR3 reads CASSPRGTGIHEQYF. Here the CDR3 DNA reads TGCGCCAGCAGCCCGAGAGGGACAGGTATCCACGAGCAGTACTTC.

CDR3 DNA sequence: TGTGCCAGCAGTTTGGGACCGGCATACGAGCAGTACTTC. It encodes CASSLGPAYEQYF. The J gene is TRBJ2-7, the V gene TRBV11-3, with D tentatively TRBD1 or TRBD2 (5 bases each). Trimming removed 6 bases at V and 4 bases at J, with 13 bases between. Germline loops: CDR1 SGHNT, CDR2 YENEEA. The CDR3 covers 13 residues.

In its sample, this clone was seen once. The chain is built from TRBV5-8 and TRBJ2-5; 7 bases are shared with TRBD2. J gave up 5 bases and V 4 bases, and 8 bases lay outside the gene matches. Germline CDR1 reads SGHTS; CDR2 reads YDEGEE. The CDR3 runs to 14 residues. This CDR3 is CASSDVGGGETQYF. The CDR3 coding sequence is TGTGCCAGCAGCGATGTGGGGGGAGGGGAGACCCAGTACTTC.